This note documents a single TCR beta chain sequence. This sample was included in a study of blood T cell repertoires in COVID-19. As for the study in general: The cDNA or gDNA used as material had been derived from T cells, B-cell-depleted T cells, or PBMCs.

This CDR3 is built from 14 residues. Germline V gene sequence: CDR1 LGHDT, CDR2 YNNKEL (reference sequence). V gave up 3 bases and J gave up 4 bases, with 12 bases separating them. Clones were sequenced by immunoSEQ multiplex PCR, and TCRdb holds only the in-frame ones, with some missing. The sample has 60,000 to 65,000 clones, approximately 80% seen once. The gene calls are TRBV3-1 (or the pseudogene TRBV3-2) and TRBJ1-1, with a possible D match to TRBD1 (6 bases). What was sequenced was peripheral blood. This clonotype originated in a woman aged 55 to 70 with acute or convalescent COVID-19. The CDR3 bases are TGTGCCAGCAGCCACAAAGGGGGTGTCACTGAAGCTTTCTTT. Its translation is CASSHKGGVTEAFF.